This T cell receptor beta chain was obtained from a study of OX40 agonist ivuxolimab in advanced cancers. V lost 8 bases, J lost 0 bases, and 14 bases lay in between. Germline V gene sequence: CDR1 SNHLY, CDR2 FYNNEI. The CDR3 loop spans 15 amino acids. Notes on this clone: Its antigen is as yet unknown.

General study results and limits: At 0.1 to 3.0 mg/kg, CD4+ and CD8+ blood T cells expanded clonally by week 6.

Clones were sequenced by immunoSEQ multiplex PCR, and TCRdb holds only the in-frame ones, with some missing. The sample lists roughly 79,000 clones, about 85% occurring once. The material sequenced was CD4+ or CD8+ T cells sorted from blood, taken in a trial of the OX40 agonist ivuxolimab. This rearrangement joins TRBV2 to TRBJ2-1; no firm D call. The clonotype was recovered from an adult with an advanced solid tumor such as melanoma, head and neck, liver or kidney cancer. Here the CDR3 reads CASQTDTYSYNEQFF. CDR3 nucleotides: TGTGCCAGCCAAACAGACACCTACTCCTACAATGAGCAGTTCTTC.